The next 17 T cell receptor beta chains were all read from a single sample in a study of identical twins (dated by TCRdb to 2015 to 2016). The protocol used for the library was 5' RACE. The sequencer listed for this sample is Illumina HiSeq 2000. TCRdb trimmed public reads at Q25 via fastp, called clones via MiXCR and kept in-frame beta chains. A single entry per CDR3 protein holds the most common genes and DNA from its merged rows. This sample has around 240,000 distinct CDR3 sequences in its table, and roughly 7% of those were observed once. The ten top clones hold under 4% of the sample. These same records also appear under a second study, on yellow fever vaccine responses in identical twins.

Sequenced material: memory (CD45RO+) T cells sorted from blood. In the paper's terms, the cell subset or site label means: CD45RO+ enriched T cells. All receptors derive from a young woman in good health.

This clonotype came up many times. The chain has TRBV7-8 and TRBJ2-7; a possible D gene is TRBD2 (6 bases). Germline V lookup: CDR1 SGHVS, CDR2 FQNEAQ. The CDR3 is 19 amino acids. The V gene lost 1 base and the J gene lost 3 bases, with 25 bases spanning the gap. The CDR3 sequence: CASSLVREYSPLASYEQYF. For the CDR3, the DNA is TGTGCCAGCAGCTTAGTACGGGAGTATTCCCCTCTGGCTAGCTACGAGCAGTACTTC.

Comments on this clonotype: This could be a read error, since a much larger clone is one nucleotide away. The rearrangement uses TRBV20-1 and TRBJ2-3; 10 bases match TRBD2. In germline, CDR1 is DFQATT, CDR2 SNEGSKA (reference sequence). The CDR3 has 15 amino acids. This chain's CDR3 is CCASKLAGNTDTQYF. In DNA, the CDR3 is TGCTGTGCTAGCAAACTAGCGGGAAACACAGATACGCAGTATTTT.

This clonotype was found a few times. The rearrangement uses TRBV20-1 and TRBJ2-1, with D possibly TRBD2 on 6 matching bases. The CDR3 sequence is 13 residues long. Germline V gene data show CDR1 as DFQATT and CDR2 as SNEGSKA (reference sequence). This CDR3 reads CRPRGGSYNEQFF. For the CDR3, the DNA is TGCAGGCCCCGTGGAGGGTCTTACAATGAGCAGTTCTTC.

This clonotype was counted a few times. J is TRBJ1-1 and V is TRBV20-1, with 9 bases matching TRBD1. The CDR3 contains 15 residues. Germline CDR1 reads DFQATT; CDR2 reads SNEGSKA (reference sequence). Trimming removed 3 bases from V and 5 bases from J; junction bases left unmatched: 10. CDR3 residues: CSARETGGLRTEAFF. The CDR3, as DNA: TGCAGTGCTAGGGAGACAGGGGGATTGCGGACTGAAGCTTTCTTT.

This clonotype was counted a few times. The chain links TRBV5-6 to TRBJ1-6, with D unclear. There are 14 residues in the CDR3. Per the germline V gene, CDR1 is SGHDT and CDR2 is YYEEEE. V lost 1 base and J 6 bases, leaving 8 bases between the germline ends. The CDR3 bases are TGTGCCAGCAGCTTGTACATACTTAATTCACCCCTCCACTTT. It specifies CASSLYILNSPLHF.

This clonotype has just a few counts. The chain joins TRBV27 to TRBJ2-7, with no clear D. The CDR3 runs to 13 residues. Per the germline V gene, CDR1 is MNHEY and CDR2 is SMNVEV (reference sequence). V was shortened by 4 bases and J by 1 base, with 8 bases between the two germline ends. CDR3 DNA: TGTGCCAGCAGTTCCCACACTTCCTACGAGCAGTACTTC. Translated, it gives CASSSHTSYEQYF.

This chain connects TRBV28 to TRBJ1-1; D not resolved. CDR1 is MDHEN, CDR2 SYDVKM, per germline. Trimming left V 6 bases short and J 1 base short, with 9 bases between. This CDR3 spans 13 amino acids. The CDR3 loop is CASSPVTNTEAFF. The CDR3 nucleotides read TGTGCCAGCAGCCCTGTAACGAACACTGAAGCTTTCTTT.

In this sample, this clonotype turned up many times. The rearrangement links TRBV5-1 to TRBJ2-1; 8 bases agree with TRBD1. V lost 3 bases and J lost 5; bases outside the gene matches: 13. The CDR3 consists of 17 residues. Germline CDR1 reads SGHRS; CDR2 reads YFSETQ. In nucleotides, the CDR3 is TGCGCCAGCAGCTCCGGGAACACAGGGGGAAGACACAATGAGCAGTTCTTC. This encodes CASSSGNTGGRHNEQFF.

V usage is TRBV9 and J usage is TRBJ2-7, with TRBD2 identical over 11 bases. CDR3 length equals 14 residues. Germline CDR1 reads SGDLS; CDR2 reads YYNGEE. V lost 3 bases to trimming and J lost 6 bases; unmatched junction nucleotides: 5. DNA for the CDR3: TGTGCCAGCAGCGAGACTAGCGGGACCGGCGAGCAGTACTTC. It encodes CASSETSGTGEQYF.

In its sample, this clonotype was seen many times. The chain uses TRBV7-2 and TRBJ2-7; TRBD2 is a possible D gene (5 bases). Germline lookup yields CDR1 SGHTA and CDR2 FQGNSA. Deletions cut 5 bases from V and 0 bases from J, with 14 bases between. This CDR3 contains 15 residues. The CDR3 protein is CASSPTGSPSYEQYV. In nucleotides, the CDR3 is TGTGCCAGCAGCCCCACGGGGTCACCCTCCTACGAGCAGTACGTC.

The sample holds many counts of this clonotype. This sequence joins TRBV5-6 and TRBJ1-5; D perhaps matches TRBD1 (5 bases). The germline CDR1 and CDR2 sequences are SGHDT and YYEEEE. The CDR3 runs 15 residues. V was clipped by 4 bases and J by 5 bases, with 16 bases between them. The CDR3 DNA sequence: TGTGCCAGCAGCCCGGCGAGGGGAAGGGATCAGCCCCAGCATTTT. It yields the protein CASSPARGRDQPQHF. The full variable domain, completed using reference TRBV5-6 and TRBJ1-5, is DAGVTQSPTHLIKTRGQQVTLRCSPKSGHDTVSWYQQALGQGPQFIFQYYEEEERQRGNFPDRFSGHQFPNYSSELNVNALLLGDSALYLCASSPARGRDQPQHFGDGTRLSIL.

This clonotype has at least ten counts. The chain has TRBV20-1 and TRBJ2-3; TRBD2 aligns across 16 bases. Germline V gene sequence: CDR1 DFQATT, CDR2 SNEGSKA (reference sequence). V shed 4 bases and J 2 bases; nucleotides not matched to a gene: 9. The CDR3 spans 18 residues. The CDR3 spells CSATPGLAGGSSTDTQYF. In DNA, the CDR3 is TGCAGTGCTACTCCGGGACTAGCGGGAGGGAGTTCCACAGATACGCAGTATTTT.

This clonotype was observed many times. V gene TRBV2 combines with J gene TRBJ1-1; TRBD1 might be the D (6 bases). Germline V gives CDR1 SNHLY, CDR2 FYNNEI. The CDR3 contains 13 residues. V lost 5 bases and J 7 bases, leaving 14 bases between the germline ends. CDR3 in amino acids: CASSPGRGFEAFF. CDR3 nucleotides: TGTGCCAGCAGTCCCGGCAGGGGCTTTGAAGCTTTCTTT.

This clonotype was observed a handful of times. The chain employs TRBV4-2 and TRBJ2-3, with 12 bases lining up with TRBD2. The V and J ends lost 2 bases and 4 bases, in that order; junction bases with no gene match: 4. Germline CDR1 reads LGHNA; CDR2 reads YNFKEQ. The CDR3 runs to 16 residues. CDR3 bases: TGTGCCAGCAGCCAATCACTAGCGGGAGGAGCAGATACGCAGTATTTT. It is translated as CASSQSLAGGADTQYF.

This clonotype was seen a handful of times. The rearrangement joins TRBV20-1 to TRBJ1-2, with no clear D. The CDR3 contains 14 residues. Looked up from germline, CDR1 is DFQATT and CDR2 is SNEGSKA (reference sequence). The V end was cut by 2 bases, the J end by 1 base, with 11 bases between. The CDR3 DNA is TGCAGTGCTAGACAATCCAGCGTTAACTATGGCTACACCTTC. Translation gives CSARQSSVNYGYTF.

This clonotype was recorded at least ten times. The chain combines TRBV6-5 with TRBJ2-2, with TRBD1 as a possible D gene (5 bases). The germline V and J ends were trimmed by 0 bases and 6 bases, with 14 bases remaining between them. CDR3 length: 16 residues. Germline V gene sequence: CDR1 MNHEY, CDR2 SVGAGI. In DNA, the CDR3 is TGTGCCAGCAGTTACTCCCTGGGGCAGTCCTCCGGGGAGCTGTTTTTT. It encodes CASSYSLGQSSGELFF.

This clonotype appeared many times. The genes are TRBV5-6 and TRBJ2-4; TRBD1 might be the D (5 bases). Germline V CDR1 and CDR2: SGHDT, YYEEEE. This CDR3 has 15 residues. Trimming cost V 4 bases and J 0 bases, with 11 bases left between them. The CDR3 bases are TGTGCCAGCAGCCGCCAGGGCCTAGCCAAAAACATTCAGTACTTC. This codes for CASSRQGLAKNIQYF.